Listed here are 24 T cell receptor beta chains from one sample, sequenced in a study of cytomegalovirus exposure and HLA in healthy donors. The data were produced by immunoSEQ multiplex PCR, yet TCRdb's version contains in-frame clones alone and is incomplete. This table holds about 360,000 clones, 86% found once. The sequenced sample was PBMCs. These receptors came from a woman younger than 30 in good health and CMV-seronegative.

V is TRBV7-6 and J is TRBJ2-1; possible D gene TRBD1, 6 bases. Trimming removed 2 bases at V and 8 bases at J, with 13 bases between. Germline CDR1 reads SGHVS; CDR2 reads FNYEAQ. The CDR3 totals 14 residues. The CDR3 nucleotides are TGTGCCAGCAGCTTAACTAGACAGGACGATGAGCAGTTCTTC. This gives the protein CASSLTRQDDEQFF. The full variable domain, its missing parts supplied by reference TRBV7-6 and TRBJ2-1, is GAGVSQSPRYKVTKRGQDVALRCDPISGHVSLYWYRQALGQGPEFLTYFNYEAQQDKSGLPNDRFSAERPEGSISTLTIQRTEQRDSAMYRCASSLTRQDDEQFFGPGTRLTVL.

CDR3 loop: CAWSGGAGGPYEQYF. The CDR3 coding sequence is TGTGCCTGGAGTGGAGGTGCGGGGGGGCCTTACGAGCAGTACTTC. The chain employs TRBV30 and TRBJ2-7, with 9 bases lining up with TRBD2. The V gene's germline CDR1 is GTSNPN and CDR2 SVGIG (reference sequence). The CDR3 consists of 15 residues. J gave up 4 bases and V 1 base, and 8 bases lay outside the gene matches.

This chain uses TRBV11-2 with TRBJ1-2, with D hard to call. Germline values: CDR1 SGHAT, CDR2 FQNNGV. V lost 1 base to trimming and J lost 8 bases, with 11 bases between them. The CDR3 has 13 amino acids. CDR3 residues: CASSLGFREGYTF. The CDR3 nucleotides read TGTGCCAGCAGCTTAGGTTTTCGGGAAGGCTACACCTTC.

The CDR3 spells CASSYMETQYF. The CDR3 region has the DNA TGTGCCAGCAGTTACATGGAGACCCAGTACTTC. The V gene is TRBV6-1, the J gene TRBJ2-5; D not certain. Trimming removed 5 bases from V and 5 bases from J, with 6 bases in between. Germline values: CDR1 MNHNS, CDR2 SASEGT. There are 11 residues in the CDR3.

This chain links TRBV7-9 with TRBJ2-5, with 14 nucleotides matching TRBD2. Trimming took 5 bases from V and 5 from J; bases not matched to a gene: 4. Germline CDR1 and CDR2: SEHNR and FQNEAQ (reference sequence). The CDR3 sequence is 15 residues long. The CDR3 loop reads CASSPGTSGSETQYF. CDR3 bases: TGTGCCAGCAGCCCCGGGACTAGCGGGAGTGAGACCCAGTACTTC. Filled out from reference TRBV7-9 and TRBJ2-5, the complete variable domain reads DTGVSQNPRHKITKRGQNVTFRCDPISEHNRLYWYRQTLGQGPEFLTYFQNEAQLEKSRLLSDRFSAERPKGSFSTLEIQRTEQGDSAMYLCASSPGTSGSETQYFGPGTRLLVL.

This chain connects TRBV6-5 to TRBJ2-1; 7 nucleotides line up with TRBD2. The J segment lost 5 bases and the V segment lost 6 bases, leaving 4 bases of the junction unmatched. Germline assignment: CDR1 MNHEY and CDR2 SVGAGI. This CDR3 has 13 residues. CDR3 coding DNA: TGTGCCAGCAGCCTGGGGAGGGACAATGAGCAGTTCTTC. Translating it yields CASSLGRDNEQFF.

CDR3 loop: CATSRDSAGGWDTEAFF. The CDR3 nucleotides read TGTGCCACCAGCAGAGATAGCGCCGGTGGTTGGGACACTGAAGCTTTCTTT. The chain recombines TRBV15 with TRBJ1-1; D unclear. CDR1 and CDR2 from the germline V gene are LNHNV and YYDKDF (reference sequence). V lost 0 bases, J lost 3 bases, and 17 bases lay in between. This CDR3 is built from 17 residues.

The rearrangement links TRBV27 to TRBJ1-3; D is perhaps TRBD1 (6 bases). The V end was cut by 4 bases, the J end by 1 base, with 11 bases between. The CDR3 consists of 15 residues. Germline CDR1 is MNHEY and CDR2 is SMNVEV (reference sequence). The CDR3 coding sequence is TGTGCCAGCAGTTCCGAGGGGGGGTCTGGAAACACCATATATTTT. This codes for CASSSEGGSGNTIYF.

The rearrangement links TRBV5-8 to TRBJ1-2, with TRBD1 matching over 9 bases. V shed 5 bases, J shed 3 bases, and the junction held 5 bases outside the gene matches. Germline CDR1 reads SGHTS; CDR2 reads YDEGEE. This CDR3 spans 14 amino acids. In nucleotides, the CDR3 is TGTGCCAGCAGACGACAGGGGGATCACTATGGCTACACCTTC. Amino acid sequence: CASRRQGDHYGYTF.

This rearrangement joins TRBV15 to TRBJ2-3, with no clear D. The V end lost 3 bases, the J end lost 6 bases, and 7 bases lay between the germline ends. This CDR3 region has 12 residues. Per the germline V gene, CDR1 is LNHNV and CDR2 is YYDKDF (reference sequence). The DNA for the CDR3 is TGTGCCACCAGCAGGACACGGGATACGCAGTATTTT. Its protein product is CATSRTRDTQYF.

This chain connects TRBV28 to TRBJ1-1; D possibly corresponds to TRBD1 (6 bases). The CDR3 spans 17 residues. V lost 4 bases and J 7 bases, leaving 25 bases between the germline ends. Germline-derived CDR1 and CDR2 are MDHEN and SYDVKM. CDR3 amino acids: CASSYWVTGPLGDEAFF. The CDR3 DNA follows: TGTGCCAGCAGTTACTGGGTTACAGGGCCGCTGGGTGATGAAGCTTTCTTT.

The chain recombines TRBV27 with TRBJ1-1, with a weak D call TRBD1 (5 bases). The CDR3 covers 15 residues. Trimming left V 5 bases short and J 4 bases short, with 17 bases between. Germline CDR1 and CDR2: MNHEY and SMNVEV (reference sequence). For the CDR3, the DNA is TGTGCCAGCAGTCCCATTTATACAGGAAGCACTGAAGCTTTCTTT. Translated: CASSPIYTGSTEAFF.

V and J are TRBV2 and TRBJ2-7; 10 positions match TRBD2. Germline-derived CDR1 and CDR2 are SNHLY and FYNNEI. The CDR3 is 16 residues long. The V gene end was trimmed by 1 base and the J gene end by 2 bases; junction bases not matched to a gene: 5. CDR3 sequence reads: CASSEGLAGAPYEQYF. Written as DNA, the CDR3 is TGTGCCAGCAGTGAAGGCCTAGCGGGAGCCCCCTACGAGCAGTACTTC.

The chain links TRBV7-9 to TRBJ2-2; 9 bases are a match to TRBD2. The CDR3 is made up of 14 amino acids. The V gene end was trimmed by 1 base and the J gene end by 13 bases; junction bases not matched to a gene: 7. Germline V CDR1 and CDR2: SEHNR, FQNEAQ (reference sequence). The CDR3 here is CASSLGGGAGGLFF. DNA for the CDR3: TGTGCCAGCAGCTTAGGGGGAGGAGCGGGAGGGCTGTTTTTT.

The chain carries TRBV28 and TRBJ2-7; D might be TRBD2 (5 bases). Germline-derived CDR1 and CDR2 are MDHEN and SYDVKM. V was trimmed by 3 bases and J by 5 bases, leaving 17 bases between them. This CDR3 comprises 15 residues. CDR3 protein: CASSLHGLAGHEQYF. The CDR3 DNA is TGTGCCAGCAGTTTGCATGGTCTAGCAGGCCACGAGCAGTACTTC.

The rearrangement joins TRBV6-6 to TRBJ1-6; D is possibly TRBD1 (6 bases). The V end lost 7 bases, the J end lost 3 bases, and 16 bases lay between the germline ends. CDR3 length: 16 amino acids. Germline values: CDR1 MNHNY, CDR2 SVGAGI (reference sequence). This chain's CDR3 is CASTEIGQFYNSPLHF. CDR3 coding DNA: TGTGCCAGCACCGAGATAGGACAGTTCTATAATTCACCCCTCCACTTT.

The J gene is TRBJ1-2, the V gene TRBV9, with D perhaps matching TRBD1 (5 bases). This CDR3 region has 13 residues. The V gene's germline CDR1 is SGDLS and CDR2 YYNGEE. Trimming cost V 3 bases and J 3 bases, with 9 bases left between them. The CDR3 DNA sequence: TGTGCCAGCAGCGGGGGCGACGACTATGGCTACACCTTC. The encoded protein is CASSGGDDYGYTF.

The chain recombines TRBV5-6 with TRBJ2-3; the match to TRBD2 covers 8 bases. With 2 bases clipped from V and 5 bases from J, the junction kept 10 bases outside the gene matches. This CDR3 region has 16 residues. Per germline, CDR1 SGHDT and CDR2 YYEEEE. CDR3 bases: TGTGCCAGCAGCTTCCCCCAACGGGGGGGGATAGATACGCAGTATTTT. Residues: CASSFPQRGGIDTQYF.

The rearrangement joins TRBV7-9 to TRBJ2-3; maybe TRBD2 (5 bases). Trimming stripped 5 bases from V and 6 bases from J, with 12 bases between. The CDR3 extends over 13 amino acids. From germline, CDR1 is SEHNR and CDR2 FQNEAQ (reference sequence). The CDR3 nucleotides are TGTGCCAGCAGCCACTCCCCGGGGGATACGCAGTATTTT. As protein: CASSHSPGDTQYF.

The gene calls are TRBV14 and TRBJ1-2; tentatively, D is TRBD1 (6 bases). V lost 0 bases and J lost 4, with 18 bases in between. CDR3 length: 17 amino acids. Germline V gene sequence: CDR1 SGHDN, CDR2 FVKESK. CDR3: CASSQEARGNMAYGYTF. The CDR3 DNA follows: TGTGCCAGCAGCCAAGAGGCCAGGGGCAATATGGCCTATGGCTACACCTTC.

V and J are TRBV6-5 and TRBJ1-6; 7 bases match TRBD1. The germline V gene has CDR1 MNHEY and CDR2 SVGAGI. This CDR3 has 14 residues. V gave up 6 bases and J gave up 7 bases; unmatched junction bases: 6. The CDR3 loop reads CASRTGQSNSPLHF. The CDR3 bases are TGTGCCAGCAGAACGGGACAGAGCAATTCACCCCTCCACTTT.

V is TRBV19 and J is TRBJ1-6; D unclear. The CDR3 extends over 13 amino acids. CDR1 and CDR2 (germline): LNHDA, SQIVND (reference sequence). V lost 3 bases, J lost 5 bases, and 5 bases lay in between. CDR3 bases: TGTGCCAGTAGTATGTACAATAATTCACCCCTCCACTTT. Its translation is CASSMYNNSPLHF.

Comments on this clone: Other DNA sequences within the sample encode an identical CDR3. This chain links TRBV9 with TRBJ2-2, with D hard to call. The V end lost 2 bases, the J end lost 4 bases, and 9 bases lay between the germline ends. The length of the CDR3 is 14 residues. Per germline, CDR1 SGDLS and CDR2 YYNGEE. Written as DNA, the CDR3 is TGTGCCAGCAGCGTGGTAGAAATCACCGGGGAGCTGTTTTTT. Its translation: CASSVVEITGELFF.

The V call is TRBV5-1, the J call TRBJ2-6, with 9 bases that match TRBD1. CDR3 length equals 18 residues. V shed 0 bases, J shed 2 bases, and the junction held 6 bases outside the gene matches. Germline CDR1 and CDR2: SGHRS and YFSETQ. CDR3 coding DNA: TGCGCCAGCAGCTTGGAAGGACAGGGGAGAACTGGGGCCAACGTCCTGACTTTC. This codes for CASSLEGQGRTGANVLTF.